This TCR beta chain was documented in a study of cytomegalovirus exposure and HLA in healthy donors. This CDR3 is built from 15 residues. The V and J ends lost 6 bases and 6 bases, in that order; junction bases with no gene match: 13. Germline V gene lookup returns CDR1 ENHRY and CDR2 SYGVKD. PCR primers comprised 60 Vbeta and 13 Jbeta primers. Sequenced by immunoSEQ multiplex PCR; TCRdb stores in-frame clones only, minus some. The sample shows under 150,000 clones, under 90% of them seen only once. Sequenced input: PBMCs. The chain uses TRBV10-3 and TRBJ1-2; 7 nucleotides agree with TRBD1. The clonotype originates from a middle-aged woman in good health and CMV-seronegative. CDR3 DNA: TGTGCCATCAGCACCCCCGGGACAGTCCGGGATGGCTACACCTTC. The encoded protein is CAISTPGTVRDGYTF.